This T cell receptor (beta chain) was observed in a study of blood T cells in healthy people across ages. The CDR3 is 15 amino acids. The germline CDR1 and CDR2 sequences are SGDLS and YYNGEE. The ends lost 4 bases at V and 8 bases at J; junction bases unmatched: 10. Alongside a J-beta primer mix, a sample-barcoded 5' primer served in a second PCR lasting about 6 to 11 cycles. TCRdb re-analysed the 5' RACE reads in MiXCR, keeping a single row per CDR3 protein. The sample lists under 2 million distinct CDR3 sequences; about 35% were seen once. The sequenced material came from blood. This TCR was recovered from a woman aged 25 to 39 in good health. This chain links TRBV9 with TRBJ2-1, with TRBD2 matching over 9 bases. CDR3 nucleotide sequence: TGTGCCAGCAGCCCTCTCGGGACTAGCATCTATGAGCAGTTCTTC. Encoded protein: CASSPLGTSIYEQFF.